The present entry profiles one T cell receptor beta chain with its context. Each CDR3 protein gets one entry after TCRdb re-called the RACE reads with MiXCR. This table holds under 130,000 distinct CDR3 sequences, 9.5% to 12% found once. This specimen comes from a study of human T cells and chemical hapten exposure. Described time point: patch test 1, 2 weeks after DPC sensitization. Treatment given: therapeutic diphenylcyclopropenone sensitization with weekly scalp DPC. Sequenced here: whole blood, sampled in connection with sensitization to the hapten diphenylcyclopropenone (DPC). The clonotype was recovered from a middle-aged woman with alopecia areata. Some clones in this sample may be carry-over from other donors' samples.

The CDR3, as DNA: TGTGCCACCAGTGATTTTAGGGGGGTAGGGACAGATACGCAGTATTTT. The encoded protein is CATSDFRGVGTDTQYF. The chain carries TRBV24-1 and TRBJ2-3; D tentatively fits TRBD1 or TRBD2 (6 bases each). This CDR3 has 16 residues. The germline V gene has CDR1 KGHDR and CDR2 SFDVKD. Trimming took off 1 base at V and 3 bases at J, with 13 bases between the two ends.